This TCR beta chain was obtained from a study of beta chain features in type 1 diabetes. Comments on this clone: Its specificity is unknown.

Only one heparinised blood draw was taken per donor, and its volume averaged roughly 0.12 L. Researchers reported sorting CD4+ naive, central memory, regulatory and stem cell-like memory cells via CD45RO/CCR7/CD25/CD127/CD95/CD27. This CDR3 is 14 amino acids long. Germline loops: CDR1 SEHNR, CDR2 FQNEAQ (reference sequence). The ends lost 8 bases at V and 6 bases at J; junction bases unmatched: 10. Reverse transcription of all isolated RNA meant that expressed TCRB transcripts were sequenced. Clones were read by immunoSEQ multiplex PCR, and TCRdb kept only the in-frame ones, dropping some. The sample consists of hundreds of thousands of clones, approximately 15% of them appearing once. Study-wide findings and caveats: Shortening that was moderate but significant affected the TCRB CDR3s of Type 1 diabetes patients in all four CD4+ subsets.

The sample was naive CD4+ T cells from blood. This chain links TRBV7-9 with TRBJ2-1, with 7 bases fitting TRBD2. This TCR derives from a young man with type 1 diabetes. The CDR3 DNA reads as TGTGCCAGCCTCCAAAAGGGAGGGTCCAATGAGCAGTTCTTC. Its protein is CASLQKGGSNEQFF.